The present T cell receptor beta chain was sequenced within a study of CD4 T cells in relation to SARS-CoV-2 and coronaviruses (dated by TCRdb to 2020 to 2022). About the full investigation: In the ViraFEST assay, PBMCs were grown with antigen for nine to eleven days, and TCR beta CDR3s were then sequenced to identify antigen-specific clonal expansions. The negative reference condition was either a culture with an HIV-1 Nef peptide pool or a culture with no peptide. The Adaptive Biotechnologies TCR-sequencing kit was used for samples from a few pre-COVID donors and for the naive versus memory experiments, whereas the other data were Illumina-based. Using patient-derived lymphoblastoid cell lines, the shared crossreactive spike epitopes were mapped to their HLA restriction. At the level of individual TCR clonotypes, the study evaluated whether memory CD4+ T cells crossreact between the spike proteins of SARS-CoV-2 and those of common cold coronaviruses. A different, Illumina-based TCR-beta assay was used to sequence expansion assays from other donors in the study.

The CDR3 runs 14 amino acids, cysteine and phenylalanine included. The read is trimmed to its CDR3 DNA, 42 bases read in frame from base 1. Relative to germline, V is missing 3 bases and J is missing 5 bases, with 0 bases of the junction outside any gene match. The germline V gene encodes CDR1 SSHAT and CDR2 FNYEAQ (reference sequence). As concerns this clone: Its recognized antigen is unknown. No quality values exist for individual bases; no much larger clone is one base distant.

The library was generated by the immunoSEQ multiplex PCR assay. Per the original workflow: During preprocessing, nonproductive sequences were removed, along with CDR3s that did not begin with C, did not end with F or W, or were shorter than 7 amino acids. The MANAFEST web app identified antigen-specific clonotypes based on expansion compared with the reference and other culture wells. A clone was considered positive if the clone showed significant expansion compared with the reference culture in 2 of 3 replicate wells at an FDR below 0.05. Positive clones also required significant expansion versus all other tandem wells and an odds ratio above 5. Pairwise Levenshtein distance, computed with the stringdist R package after three terminal residues were trimmed from each end, was used as the measure of CDR3 homology. In TCRdb, the immuneACCESS table is reduced to in-frame sequences with V and J assigned. These tables do not hold every clone; where another copy was compared, an unresolved V gene accounts for under half, and the others remain unexplained. That table supplies the V and J calls and clone size; D and trimming were determined from the DNA. The sample table contains approximately 30,000 clones; only one count was recorded for 74% of them. The ten largest make up under 25% of the sample.

CD4+ T cells from unexposed donors were collected before the COVID-19 pandemic (2011-2018). After around eleven days of culture, CD4+ T cells were isolated with the EasySep CD4+ T cell isolation kit. As far as cell numbers permitted, CD4+ T cells from unexposed donors were tested for reactivity against SARS-CoV-2 S and N as well as four spike pools from common cold coronaviruses. PBMCs were cultured at approximately 2 million per well in IMDM supplemented with around 5% human AB serum and approximately 9.8 IU/ml IL-2. Half of the culture medium was replaced with fresh IL-2-containing medium on days 3 and 7. Triplicate replicate wells were generally used for each peptide culture condition. The leukapheresis product used for the unexposed donors was purchased from a commercial source. PBMCs were isolated from leukapheresis product or whole blood by Ficoll-Paque PLUS gradient centrifugation. PBMCs were either cryopreserved at -140°C or used fresh in the expansion assay. The QIAamp Micro DNA Kit was used to extract genomic DNA from the CD4+ T cells.

The study at large found these results: In roughly 65% of donors, memory CD4+ clonotypes turned up that crossrecognized SARS-CoV-2 and at least one common cold coronavirus spike. Pre-pandemic and post-infection samples were not both contributed by any donor, so tracing of the source of pre-existing responses was limited. Crossreactivity analysis was centred on spike protein, so crossreactivity against other viral proteins was not assessed. Compared with monoreactive clones, crossreactive clones had significantly weaker SARS-CoV-2-driven expansion, a result consistent with antigenic imprinting. Small numbers of patients and of tested TCRs limited the study.

The sequence is built from TRBV7-7 and TRBJ2-2, with 10 middle bases fitting TRBD1. This sequence originates from a human donor in good health. Sample: CD4+ T cells from PBMCs, cultured in vitro. CDR3 region: CASSLDRGTGELFF. The DNA sequence is as follows: TGTGCCAGCAGCTTGGACAGGGGGACCGGGGAGCTGTTTTTT.